A selection of T cell receptor beta chains follows, all from one sample in a study of shared clonotypes between healthy human individuals. Data came from immunoSEQ multiplex PCR; TCRdb stores just in-frame clones and leaves some out. The table shows approximately 640,000 clones, with roughly 70% occurring only once. The source material was memory CD4+ T cells sorted from blood. All receptors derive from a woman in her twenties or thirties in good health. CDR3s include the opening cysteine and the closing phenylalanine or tryptophan. D genes are given only for firm matches. Clone size is shown for a subset of rows, as once, few, many or a class of expanded clone.

v_gene	abundance	d_gene	j_gene	len	CDR3nt	CDR3aa
TRBV5-1	-	-	TRBJ2-4	15	TGCGCCAGCGAGCCTGGAGGGCCGGCCAAAAACATTCAGTACTTC	CASEPGGPAKNIQYF
TRBV4-2	-	TRBD1	TRBJ1-2	14	TGTGCCAGCAGTAGAGACAGGGGGAGGTCTGGCTACACCTTC	CASSRDRGRSGYTF
TRBV5-1	-	-	TRBJ2-1	11	TGCGCCAGCAGCTTACGGGGTGAGCAGTTCTTC	CASSLRGEQFF
TRBV5-4	-	TRBD1	TRBJ1-2	14	TGTGCCAGCAGCTTTGACAGGGGGCAGGGTGGCTACACCTTC	CASSFDRGQGGYTF
TRBV5-1	-	TRBD2	TRBJ2-1	19	TGCGCCAGCAGCAAATCCGGGACTAGCGGGAGGAGCTCCTACAATGAGCAGTTCTTC	CASSKSGTSGRSSYNEQFF
TRBV27	-	-	TRBJ1-1	16	TGTGCCAGCCGTAACACCCCGGACAGTTGGAACACTGAAGCTTTCTTT	CASRNTPDSWNTEAFF
TRBV10-3	few	-	TRBJ1-1	9	TGTGCCATCAGGTCTGAAGCTTTCTTT	CAIRSEAFF
TRBV29-1	-	-	TRBJ1-1	11	TGCAGCGCCTCCGAGGGATCTGGAACTTTCTTT	CSASEGSGTFF
TRBV25-1	-	-	TRBJ1-3	15	TGTGCCAGCAGTGAACAGGGTGACTCTGGAAACACCATATATTTT	CASSEQGDSGNTIYF
TRBV18	-	TRBD2	TRBJ2-1	18	TGTGCCAGCTCACCGAGCCTAGCGGGAGCGGGTTCCTACAATGAGCAGTTCTTC	CASSPSLAGAGSYNEQFF
TRBV5-4	-	-	TRBJ2-2	17	TGTGCCAGCAGCTTGGTGGTCTCGCGATTAAACACCGGGGAGCTGTTTTTT	CASSLVVSRLNTGELFF
TRBV19	-	-	TRBJ2-7	13	TGTGCCAGTAGTATCGGGCCTTTCTACGAGCAGTACTTC	CASSIGPFYEQYF
TRBV2	few	TRBD2	TRBJ2-2	16	TGTGCCAGCAGCGAACTAGCGGGAGTGGCGACCGGGGAGCTGTTTTTT	CASSELAGVATGELFF
TRBV5-6	-	-	TRBJ1-1	13	TGTGCCAGCAGCTTGGACCCGAACACTGAAGCTTTCTTT	CASSLDPNTEAFF
TRBV7-6	-	TRBD2	TRBJ2-5	16	TGTGCCAGCAGCCCAGGGACTAGCGGGAGGGGGGAGACCCAGTACTTC	CASSPGTSGRGETQYF
TRBV2	-	-	TRBJ2-5	13	TGTGCCAGCAGCGGACGAGGTTTGGACACCCAGTACTTC	CASSGRGLDTQYF
TRBV18	few	-	TRBJ2-1	14	TGTGCCAGCTCACCTGGGACTGCTGAGGGAGAGCAGTTCTTC	CASSPGTAEGEQFF
TRBV5-1	once	-	TRBJ1-4	17	TGCGCCAGCAGCGGTGGAGGCTCCCGCACGGCTAATGAAAAACTGTTTTTT	CASSGGGSRTANEKLFF
TRBV29-1	-	TRBD2	TRBJ2-1	14	TGCAGCGTCCTCCCCGGGGGGGGTTACAATGAGCAGTTCTTC	CSVLPGGGYNEQFF
TRBV27	-	-	TRBJ2-2	14	TGTGCCAGCAGTTTATCTGTAAACACCGGGGAGCTGTTTTTT	CASSLSVNTGELFF
TRBV15	few	-	TRBJ1-2	17	TGTGCCACCAGCAGAGGACTGGGGCAGGGGATGGGCTATGGCTACACCTTC	CATSRGLGQGMGYGYTF
TRBV5-4	-	-	TRBJ2-3	14	TGTGCCAGCAGCTTGGCTGGGGGCACAGATACGCAGTATTTT	CASSLAGGTDTQYF
TRBV18	-	TRBD2	TRBJ2-2	15	TGTGCCAGCTCCCCACTAGCGGGAAGGGCCGGGGAGCTGTTTTTT	CASSPLAGRAGELFF
TRBV5-4	once	TRBD2	TRBJ2-1	14	TGTGCCAGCAGCTCCTTGGGAGGGTACAATGAGCAGTTCTTC	CASSSLGGYNEQFF
TRBV5-1	-	-	TRBJ2-7	15	TGCGCCAGCAGCGTAGAGGGAGCAATCTCGTACGAGCAGTACTTC	CASSVEGAISYEQYF
TRBV19	-	TRBD1	TRBJ1-5	16	TGTGCCAGTGGAATGACAGGGGGCGTTGGCAATCAGCCCCAGCATTTT	CASGMTGGVGNQPQHF
TRBV19	-	TRBD1	TRBJ1-5	16	TGTGCCAGTAGTCCGGACAGGGCTGTGGGCAATCAGCCCCAGCATTTT	CASSPDRAVGNQPQHF